This T cell receptor (beta chain) was retrieved from a study of cytotoxic CD8 clonotypes in ibrutinib-treated CLL. Study background: Of a cohort that held some 12 relapsed/refractory and around 14 treatment-naive patients, about 18 were IGHV unmutated. Response samples were obtained once patients had received a median 12 months of treatment, range 6 to 36.

Study-wide results and limits: Ibrutinib response saw clonality rise, and progression saw it return toward baseline. Higher circulating CD8+ T-cell counts strongly accompanied higher baseline clonality, above age-matched healthy donors.

Germline V lookup: CDR1 SQVTM, CDR2 ANQGSEA. Trimming stripped 7 bases from V and 8 bases from J, with 17 bases between. The CDR3 covers 12 residues. This clone was observed once. The antigen is unknown. Here immunoSEQ multiplex PCR was the method, and the copy in TCRdb shows in-frame clones only, minus some. The sample has under 200,000 clones; approximately 80% are singletons. This chain joins TRBV29-1 and TRBJ1-2; unclear D gene. The receptor's source is a human donor with chronic lymphocytic leukemia. The sequencing used PBMCs, collected after 12 months of ibrutinib treatment. Written as DNA, the CDR3 is TGCAGCGCACAAACCGGGGATGCGGGCTACACCTTC. It translates to CSAQTGDAGYTF.